This entry lists 22 T cell receptor beta chains sequenced from one sample in a study of T cell clonality in common variable immunodeficiency. Repertoires were generated with immunoSEQ multiplex PCR, while TCRdb's copy carries only in-frame clones and drops some. The sample is made up of 45,000 to 55,000 clones, none counted only once. Sequenced sample: peripheral blood mononuclear cells. All receptors derive from a person aged 18-69 years in good health.

This clone was counted ten times or more. Read coverage stops 3 residues before the CDR3 terminus; the germline J gene supplies the remainder. The gene calls are TRBV11-2 and TRBJ2-7; the D gene is possibly TRBD2 (5 bases). Deletions cut 2 bases from V and 3 bases from J, with 11 bases between. Germline V lookup: CDR1 SGHAT, CDR2 FQNNGV. This CDR3 is 14 amino acids long. Here the CDR3 reads CASSLNPEGYEQYF. CDR3 bases read: TGTGCCAGCAGCTTAAACCCTGAGGGCTACGAG.

Ten or more counts support this clone. The sequenced fragment ends 3 residues before the CDR3 boundary, so the rest is inferred from the germline J gene. The V gene is TRBV19, the J gene TRBJ1-6, with D uncertain. CDR1 is LNHDA and CDR2 is SQIVND in the germline V gene (reference sequence). CDR3 size: 14 residues. Deletions cut 3 bases from V and 8 bases from J, with 11 bases between. CDR3 loop: CASSMTGGDSPLHF. The CDR3 bases that were read are TGTGCCAGTAGTATGACCGGCGGGGATTCACCC.

This clone was seen only a few times. The read terminates 3 residues ahead of where the CDR3 ends, so the germline J gene completes it. J is TRBJ2-1 and V is TRBV10-3, with D uncertain. CDR1 and CDR2 from the germline V gene are ENHRY and SYGVKD. Trimming cost V 10 bases and J 8 bases, with 15 bases left between them. The length of the CDR3 is 12 residues. This CDR3 is CATAKAFHEQFF. Partial CDR3 DNA: TGTGCCACCGCCAAAGCGTTCCATGAG.

This clone was seen ten or more times. The read terminates 3 residues before the CDR3 end, so the remaining end is supplied by the germline J gene. This sequence joins TRBV30 and TRBJ2-2; 11 bases map to TRBD1. Germline CDR1 is GTSNPN and CDR2 is SVGIG (reference sequence). The V segment lost 1 base and the J segment 6 bases; nucleotides outside the gene matches: 4. The CDR3 loop spans 15 amino acids. Partial CDR3 DNA: TGTGCCTGGAGTGAGGGGACAGGGGGTCCCGGGGAG. Translating it yields CAWSEGTGGPGE. From start to end, the CDR3 is CAWSEGTGGPGELFF.

This clone was seen ten or more times. The read falls 3 residues short of the CDR3 end, and the missing part is taken from the germline J gene. The V call is TRBV5-1, the J call TRBJ1-2; D might be TRBD1 (5 bases). V was shortened by 1 base and J by 4 bases, with 14 bases between the two germline ends. CDR1 SGHRS and CDR2 YFSETQ come from the germline V gene. The CDR3 covers 15 residues. The CDR3 DNA, read in part, is TGCGCCAGCAGCTTGTCTCAGGGTGGAATCTATGGC. Translating gives CASSLSQGGIYG. In full, the CDR3 is CASSLSQGGIYGYTF.

The table lists this clone with many counts. The CDR3 end is not reached by the read, which stops 3 residues before it; the germline J gene fills it in. V and J are TRBV5-6 and TRBJ1-2; 7 positions agree with TRBD1. Germline CDR1 reads SGHDT; CDR2 reads YYEEEE. V dropped 3 bases and J dropped 1; count of bases not matched to a gene: 6. The CDR3 runs 15 residues. The sequenced CDR3 bases are TGTGCCAGCAGCTCGCAGGGACAGTTTAACTATGGC. Its translation is CASSSQGQFNYG. The CDR3 as a whole reads CASSSQGQFNYGYTF.

This clone has at least ten counts. The CDR3 end lies 3 residues beyond the end of the read and is filled in from the germline J gene. This rearrangement joins TRBV19 to TRBJ1-2; 9 positions agree with TRBD1. J gave up 4 bases and V 4 bases, and 4 bases lay outside the gene matches. Germline CDR1 is LNHDA and CDR2 is SQIVND (reference sequence). The length of the CDR3 is 14 residues. The CDR3 loop is CASSRDRESYGYTF. The sequenced part of the CDR3 DNA is TGTGCCAGTAGTAGGGACAGGGAAAGCTATGGC.

A word on this clone: The CDR3 end falls 3 residues outside the read, so it is completed with the germline J gene. This chain joins TRBV5-1 and TRBJ2-7; D uncertain. The V and J ends lost 4 bases and 3 bases respectively, with 14 bases between them. Germline assignment: CDR1 SGHRS and CDR2 YFSETQ. This CDR3 contains 14 residues. CDR3 DNA, as far as it was read: TGCGCCAGCAGCGAGACGCAGTCGGGCTACGAG. Translation: CASSETQSGYE. The entire CDR3 reads CASSETQSGYEQYF.

This clone was counted ten times or more. The CDR3 spells CASTDGQGGTGELFF. CDR3 DNA, as far as it was read: TGTGCCAGTACCGATGGGCAGGGAGGCACCGGGGAG. The gene calls are TRBV19 and TRBJ2-2; D perhaps matches TRBD2 (6 bases). Coverage ceases 3 residues before the CDR3 finishes, and the germline J gene fills in the end. This CDR3 has 15 amino acids. Germline CDR1 reads LNHDA; CDR2 reads SQIVND (reference sequence). Trimming removed 7 bases at V and 4 bases at J, with 16 bases between.

This clone has a count of ten or more. The CDR3 goes on 3 residues after the read ends, and that part is filled in from the germline J gene. The J gene is TRBJ2-2, the V gene TRBV7-9; 9 bases align to TRBD1. The ends lost 5 bases at V and 4 bases at J; junction bases unmatched: 5. Germline V gene data show CDR1 as SEHNR and CDR2 as FQNEAQ (reference sequence). The CDR3 runs 15 residues. The CDR3 protein is CASSQADRGTGELFF. Partial CDR3 DNA: TGTGCCAGCAGCCAAGCGGACAGGGGCACCGGGGAG.

This clone was found many times. Sequencing ends 3 residues short of the CDR3 end; the germline J gene provides the rest. J is TRBJ2-3 and V is TRBV4-1, with 11 bases that match TRBD2. Germline CDR1 reads MGHRA; CDR2 reads YSYEKL. The CDR3 has 15 residues. J lost 3 bases, V lost 4 bases, and 3 bases had no gene match. The DNA read from the CDR3 is TGCGCCAGCAGCCCGACTAGCGGGAAGACAGATACG. Translation: CASSPTSGKTDT. The full CDR3 protein reads CASSPTSGKTDTQYF.

This clone was counted many times. With the read ending 3 residues before the CDR3 end, the germline J gene is used to fill in that end. The chain recombines TRBV14 with TRBJ1-1; D is unresolved. The CDR3 is 13 amino acids. Germline V gene lookup returns CDR1 SGHDN and CDR2 FVKESK. Trimming removed 0 bases from V and 2 bases from J, with 4 bases in between. The CDR3 DNA, read in part, is TGTGCCAGCAGCCAAGAACTTAACACTGAA. Its protein is CASSQELNTE. The full CDR3 sequence reads CASSQELNTEAFF.

There are many counts of this clone. The read terminates 3 residues before the CDR3 end, so the remaining end is supplied by the germline J gene. V usage is TRBV2 and J usage is TRBJ1-2, with TRBD1 as a possible D gene (5 bases). Germline V gene sequence: CDR1 SNHLY, CDR2 FYNNEI. The CDR3 length is 13 residues. Incomplete CDR3 DNA: TGTGCCAGCAGCGGGGGGGAGGTGGGCGGC. Translated: CASSGGEVGG. The full CDR3 reads CASSGGEVGGYTF.

Ten or more counts support this clone. The read ends 3 residues shy of where the CDR3 ends; the end is completed using the germline J gene. V and J are TRBV10-3 and TRBJ2-1; 11 positions agree with TRBD2. Germline lookup yields CDR1 ENHRY and CDR2 SYGVKD. The V gene end was trimmed by 4 bases and the J gene end by 2 bases; junction bases not matched to a gene: 13. The CDR3 length is 19 residues. This CDR3 is CAISGSETSGTRPYNEQFF. The CDR3 bases that were read are TGTGCCATCAGTGGGAGTGAGACTAGCGGGACCCGACCCTACAATGAG.

This clone was seen many times. With the read ending 3 residues before the CDR3 end, the germline J gene is used to fill in that end. The rearrangement links TRBV7-9 to TRBJ2-7; D unclear. Trimming took off 1 base at V and 5 bases at J, with 9 bases between the two ends. In germline, CDR1 is SEHNR, CDR2 FQNEAQ (reference sequence). The CDR3 runs 13 residues. The part of the CDR3 DNA that was read is TGTGCCAGCAGCTTAGTAGAATTCGACGAG. Translating it yields CASSLVEFDE. The CDR3 as a whole reads CASSLVEFDEQYF.

The table lists this clone with many counts. The sequenced part of the CDR3 DNA is TGTGCCAGCAGTCCAAGGACTAGCGGCCCACGAGATACG. It is translated as CASSPRTSGPRDT. The whole CDR3 sequence reads CASSPRTSGPRDTQYF. The chain has TRBV12-3 or TRBV12-4 and TRBJ2-3; 10 bases fit TRBD2. The CDR3 extends 3 residues past the end of the read, so its final part is completed from the germline J gene. V gave up 5 bases and J gave up 5 bases; unmatched junction bases: 10. The CDR3 sequence is 16 residues long.

This clone was seen repeatedly, ten times or more. Sequencing ends 3 residues short of the CDR3 end; the germline J gene provides the rest. The chain couples TRBV7-9 to TRBJ2-5; D might be TRBD1 (6 bases). CDR3 size: 13 residues. Germline loops: CDR1 SEHNR, CDR2 FQNEAQ (reference sequence). This chain's CDR3 is CASSLSRDTTQYF. CDR3 DNA (partial): TGTGCCAGCAGCTTAAGTAGGGACACAACC.

This clone appeared many times. The CDR3 end falls 3 residues outside the read, so it is completed with the germline J gene. The V gene is TRBV20-1, the J gene TRBJ2-5; 13 bases are shared with TRBD2. The germline gives CDR1 DFQATT, CDR2 SNEGSKA (reference sequence). The CDR3 loop spans 15 amino acids. Trimming cost V 5 bases and J 0 bases; bases outside gene matches: 3. The CDR3 loop reads CSAQGLAGNQETQYF. CDR3 DNA (partial): TGCAGTGCTCAGGGACTAGCGGGGAACCAAGAGACC.

Ten or more counts support this clone. The read finishes 3 residues shy of the CDR3 end, and the germline J gene is used to complete it. This sequence joins TRBV11-2 and TRBJ1-1, with 7 bases aligning to TRBD1. With 5 bases clipped from V and 3 bases from J, the junction kept 6 bases outside the gene matches. CDR1 SGHAT and CDR2 FQNNGV come from the germline V gene. CDR3 length: 14 amino acids. The DNA read from the CDR3 is TGTGCCAGCAGCAAGACAGGGAGGGACACTGAA. It codes for CASSKTGRDTE. The whole CDR3 protein reads CASSKTGRDTEAFF.

This clone was seen ten or more times. The read comes to an end 3 residues before the CDR3 does, leaving the germline J gene to fill in the end. V is TRBV20-1 and J is TRBJ2-7; 10 bases are a match to TRBD1. Germline CDR1 reads DFQATT; CDR2 reads SNEGSKA (reference sequence). There are 17 residues in the CDR3. With 0 bases clipped from V and 1 base from J, the junction kept 9 bases outside the gene matches. The sequenced part of the CDR3 DNA is TGCAGTGCTAGAGATTCGGGGGACAGGGGAATTTCCTACGAG. Amino acid sequence: CSARDSGDRGISYE. The full CDR3 protein is CSARDSGDRGISYEQYF.

This clone was seen many times. CDR3 DNA, as far as it was read: TGTGCCATCAGTGAGTCACAGATCTCACAAGAGACC. Translating it yields CAISESQISQET. The entire CDR3 reads CAISESQISQETQYF. The chain combines TRBV10-3 with TRBJ2-5; D gene uncertain. With the read ending 3 residues before the CDR3 end, the germline J gene is used to fill in that end. CDR3 length: 15 residues. V was cut by 0 bases and J by 2 bases, with 10 bases left in between. Germline V lookup: CDR1 ENHRY, CDR2 SYGVKD.

This clone was seen many times. From the germline J gene comes the end of the CDR3, since the read stops 3 residues before it. The chain links TRBV7-2 to TRBJ1-2, with D possibly being TRBD1 (5 bases). CDR3 length: 14 residues. Germline loops: CDR1 SGHTA, CDR2 FQGNSA. Trimming left V 0 bases short and J 3 bases short, with 8 bases between. The sequenced part of the CDR3 DNA is TGTGCCAGCAGCTTAGCCGCCAGGGACTATGGC. Translated: CASSLAARDYG. The whole CDR3 reads CASSLAARDYGYTF.